The rows below give T cell receptor beta chains drawn from one sample of a study of CD8+CD57+ T cells in acquired aplastic anemia. TCRdb reprocessed the reads with MiXCR, giving one entry per CDR3 protein. The sample shows about 62,000 distinct CDR3 sequences, under 55% of them seen only once. The sample comprised sorted CD4+, CD8+, or CD8+CD57+ T cells (not recorded which) from PBMCs. The source of these receptors is a human donor in good health, serving as a control. Both conserved end residues are part of each CDR3. The order of the fields is V gene, J gene, CDR3 protein.

TRBV9	TRBJ1-2	CASSVVQGGYGYTF
TRBV7-9	TRBJ1-2	CASIPGGQGADGYTF
TRBV14	TRBJ1-1	CASSQRWEGAFF
TRBV7-8	TRBJ2-7	CASAFATVSEQYF
TRBV12-3/TRBV12-4	TRBJ1-2	CASSLSIGVIGYGYTF
TRBV12-3/TRBV12-4	TRBJ2-3	CASGLSGGDTQYF
TRBV4-1	TRBJ2-7	CASSLGGHVPYEQYF
TRBV10-3	TRBJ1-2	CAISTWTGVGGYTF
TRBV20-1	TRBJ2-3	CSATSAPTDTQYF
TRBV28	TRBJ2-1	CASSPTSRDEQFF
TRBV11-2	TRBJ2-3	CASSADGGRTDTQYF
TRBV7-9	TRBJ2-7	CASSPPRGSYVQCF
TRBV10-3	TRBJ2-5	CAIRASGVEETQYF
TRBV2	TRBJ2-3	CASSASLDPDTQYF
TRBV5-1	TRBJ1-2	CASSLGQRAYGYTF
TRBV19	TRBJ2-7	CATGAGGLEEQYF
TRBV19	TRBJ1-1	CASSGLRQVNTEAFF
TRBV5-1	TRBJ2-7	CASSGTGDYEQYF
TRBV11-2	TRBJ2-7	CASSLGTSGRAGEQYF
TRBV4-1	TRBJ1-1	CASSQDPSGDLTEAFF
TRBV19	TRBJ1-1	CASSPPPGANTEAFF
TRBV4-1	TRBJ1-2	CASSRIGGVDGYTF
TRBV20-1	TRBJ2-3	CSASLADTQYF
TRBV25-1	TRBJ1-2	CASSGGRAVGYGYTF
TRBV12-5	TRBJ1-5	CASGPTGSDNQPQHF
TRBV7-3	TRBJ1-1	CASSSKGGVLPMNTEAFF
TRBV30	TRBJ1-5	CAWSGTRNQPQHF
TRBV6-2/TRBV6-3	TRBJ2-5	CASSHPTSGQETQYF
TRBV20-1	TRBJ1-5	CSASRQGGIQPQHF